The 28 T cell receptor beta chains in this list originate from one sample, sequenced in a study of control samples from healthy donors and cancer patients. Repertoires were generated with immunoSEQ multiplex PCR, while TCRdb's copy carries only in-frame clones and drops some. Here the sample spans about 59,000 clones, more than 85% being singletons. Sequenced input: PBMCs. These receptors came from a man aged 35 to 55 with colorectal cancer.

A note on this clone: Sequence at one end of the junction differs from germline and may be a read error. The chain combines TRBV5-5 with TRBJ2-1, with D uncertain. The CDR3 covers 13 residues. Germline V gene data show CDR1 as SGHKS and CDR2 as YYEKEE (reference sequence). The DNA for the CDR3 is TGTGCCAGCAGCTTGGCGGCTGACAATGCGCAGTTCTTC. Protein sequence: CASSLAADNAQFF.

The rearrangement links TRBV19 to TRBJ1-5; D may be TRBD1 (5 bases). Deletions cut 4 bases from V and 0 bases from J, with 10 bases between. Germline V lookup: CDR1 LNHDA, CDR2 SQIVND (reference sequence). The CDR3 spans 15 residues. CDR3 sequence reads: CASSKLGPSNQPQHF. In nucleotides, the CDR3 is TGTGCCAGTAGTAAACTGGGGCCTAGCAATCAGCCCCAGCATTTT.

The CDR3 sequence: CASSRAGVTSGANVLTF. CDR3 bases: TGTGCCAGCAGTCGAGCGGGGGTCACTTCTGGGGCCAACGTCCTGACTTTC. The genes are TRBV25-1 and TRBJ2-6; 8 positions match TRBD2. CDR1 is MGHDK, CDR2 SYGVNS, per germline. There are 17 residues in the CDR3. The trim removed 5 bases at V and 1 base at J, leaving 7 bases unmatched.

V usage is TRBV5-1 and J usage is TRBJ1-3; D unclear. The CDR3 has 15 residues. CDR1 and CDR2 (germline): SGHRS, YFSETQ. V was clipped by 2 bases and J by 4 bases, with 13 bases between them. CDR3 protein: CASSFNSLGGNTIYF. In nucleotides, the CDR3 is TGCGCCAGCAGCTTCAACTCCCTCGGAGGAAACACCATATATTTT.

The chain joins TRBV5-4 to TRBJ2-5; 12 bases map to TRBD2. The CDR3 has 16 amino acids. V gave up 4 bases and J gave up 5 bases; unmatched junction bases: 9. In germline, CDR1 is SGHNT, CDR2 YYREEE (reference sequence). CDR3 loop: CASSSASGGGRETQYF. CDR3 DNA: TGTGCCAGCAGCAGCGCTAGCGGGGGGGGTCGGGAGACCCAGTACTTC.

The chain links TRBV2 to TRBJ2-5, with a tentative D call TRBD1 (5 bases). This CDR3 region has 13 residues. The germline V and J ends were trimmed by 9 bases and 0 bases, with 11 bases remaining between them. Germline CDR1 and CDR2: SNHLY and FYNNEI. The CDR3 DNA reads TGTGCCAGAAAAGACAGTAACCAAGAGACCCAGTACTTC. Translation: CARKDSNQETQYF.

This chain joins TRBV29-1 and TRBJ2-1; 9 bases are a match to TRBD1. Germline V lookup: CDR1 SQVTM, CDR2 ANQGSEA. The V and J ends lost 2 bases and 7 bases, in that order; junction bases with no gene match: 9. The CDR3 has 15 amino acids. CDR3 sequence reads: CSVEKGQGNRNEQFF. DNA of the CDR3: TGCAGCGTTGAAAAGGGACAGGGTAATCGGAATGAGCAGTTCTTC.

This clone showed up just once. The chain carries TRBV2 and TRBJ2-7, with TRBD1 matching 9 bases. Per germline, CDR1 SNHLY and CDR2 FYNNEI. J gave up 6 bases and V 4 bases, and 7 bases lay outside the gene matches. This CDR3 contains 14 residues. CDR3 residues: CASSALGQGSEQYF. The CDR3 DNA follows: TGTGCCAGCAGTGCATTGGGACAGGGATCCGAGCAGTACTTC. Based on the CDR3 plus reference TRBV2 and TRBJ2-7, the full variable domain is EPEVTQTPSHQVTQMGQEVILRCVPISNHLYFYWYRQILGQKVEFLVSFYNNEISEKSEIFDDQFSVERPDGSNFTLKIRSTKLEDSAMYFCASSALGQGSEQYFGPGTRLTVT.

This clone occurred once. The chain uses TRBV7-6 and TRBJ2-5; TRBD2 is a possible D gene (7 bases). Between the trimmed V and J ends, which lost 4 bases and 5 bases, there was a span of 14 bases. There are 14 residues in the CDR3. Per germline, CDR1 SGHVS and CDR2 FNYEAQ. The CDR3 spells CASSSSGGGETQYF. The CDR3, as DNA: TGTGCCAGCAGCTCCTCGGGGGGCGGGGAGACCCAGTACTTC.

This chain uses TRBV14 with TRBJ1-2, with a possible D match to TRBD1 (5 bases). V dropped 1 base and J dropped 8 bases, with 11 bases sitting between them. This CDR3 comprises 13 residues. Per the germline V gene, CDR1 is SGHDN and CDR2 is FVKESK. DNA of the CDR3: TGTGCCAGCAGCCAAGTAAACCAGGGCGGCTACACCTTC. Protein sequence: CASSQVNQGGYTF.

The J gene is TRBJ2-3, the V gene TRBV12-3 or TRBV12-4, with TRBD2 as a possible D gene (5 bases). The CDR3 has 13 amino acids. V lost 6 bases, J lost 5 bases, and 12 bases lay in between. The CDR3 protein is CASRRTGGDTQYF. The DNA for the CDR3 is TGTGCCAGCAGGAGGACTGGAGGAGATACGCAGTATTTT.

This chain connects TRBV18 to TRBJ1-2, with D hard to call. The CDR3 extends over 13 amino acids. Trimming left V 6 bases short and J 8 bases short, with 16 bases between. Germline V gene data show CDR1 as KGHSH and CDR2 as LQKENI. The chain's CDR3 is CASSPGDSRGYTF. Here the CDR3 DNA reads TGTGCCAGCTCCCCTGGCGATTCGAGGGGCTACACCTTC.

This clone was seen once. The genes are TRBV11-3 and TRBJ1-2; possibly TRBD1 for D (6 bases). CDR3 size: 12 residues. Germline CDR1 SGHNT, CDR2 YENEEA. Trimming removed 8 bases from V and 6 bases from J, with 13 bases in between. The CDR3 region has the DNA TGTGCCAGCTCTTGGAGGGGGAATGGCTACACCTTC. Protein sequence: CASSWRGNGYTF.

The chain employs TRBV18 and TRBJ1-3; perhaps TRBD1 as D (5 bases). The germline CDR1 and CDR2 sequences are KGHSH and LQKENI. The CDR3 consists of 16 residues. V was shortened by 1 base and J by 1 base, with 11 bases between the two germline ends. CDR3 coding DNA: TGTGCCAGCTCACCACAGGCTGGACAATCTGGAAACACCATATATTTT. This sequence encodes CASSPQAGQSGNTIYF. Supplemented by reference TRBV18 and TRBJ1-3, the full variable domain reads NAGVMQNPRHLVRRRGQEARLRCSPMKGHSHVYWYRQLPEEGLKFMVYLQKENIIDESGMPKERFSAEFPKEGPSILRIQQVVRGDSAAYFCASSPQAGQSGNTIYFGEGSWLTVV.

The chain carries TRBV6-5 and TRBJ2-1; D perhaps matches TRBD1 (6 bases). Per the germline V gene, CDR1 is MNHEY and CDR2 is SVGAGI. Trimming took off 7 bases at V and 4 bases at J, with 11 bases between the two ends. There are 13 residues in the CDR3. The CDR3 is CASTYGQYNEQFF. CDR3 DNA sequence: TGTGCCAGCACGTACGGACAGTACAATGAGCAGTTCTTC.

V is TRBV29-1 and J is TRBJ2-3; D may be TRBD2 (7 bases). Trimming cost V 7 bases and J 4 bases, with 12 bases left between them. CDR3 length equals 12 residues. Per germline, CDR1 SQVTM and CDR2 ANQGSEA. The CDR3 sequence: CSAEGGPDTQYF. The CDR3 region has the DNA TGCAGCGCCGAGGGGGGGCCAGATACGCAGTATTTT.

The chain is built from TRBV5-1 and TRBJ1-6; 7 nucleotides line up with TRBD1. With V trimmed by 6 bases and J by 4 bases, 10 bases remained unmatched. Germline-derived CDR1 and CDR2 are SGHRS and YFSETQ. The CDR3 spans 16 residues. The CDR3 DNA is TGCGCCAGCACCCCGGGCCCGGGACAGTATAATTCACCCCTCCACTTT. Translation: CASTPGPGQYNSPLHF.

The genes are TRBV6-5 and TRBJ2-5; possible D gene TRBD2, 7 bases. The V end was cut by 7 bases, the J end by 12 bases, with 15 bases between. CDR3 length: 11 amino acids. The germline V gene has CDR1 MNHEY and CDR2 SVGAGI. The CDR3 DNA follows: TGTGCCAGCACGACGGGGGGCTATGAGTACTTC. It is translated as CASTTGGYEYF.

This sequence joins TRBV5-6 and TRBJ1-6, with D possibly matching TRBD1 (6 bases). The V gene's germline CDR1 is SGHDT and CDR2 YYEEEE. The germline V and J ends were trimmed by 4 bases and 0 bases, with 20 bases remaining between them. This CDR3 is built from 19 residues. The CDR3 is CASSRIPGGPSSYNSPLHF. The CDR3 nucleotides are TGTGCCAGCAGCCGTATCCCCGGGGGCCCGAGCTCCTATAATTCACCCCTCCACTTT.

The genes are TRBV5-4 and TRBJ1-2, with D maybe TRBD1 (6 bases). Germline values: CDR1 SGHNT, CDR2 YYREEE (reference sequence). This CDR3 spans 15 amino acids. V lost 4 bases, J lost 6 bases, and 19 bases lay in between. CDR3 DNA: TGTGCCAGCAGCCTAGACAGGTCTAGCGGTAATGGCTACACCTTC. This encodes CASSLDRSSGNGYTF.

The gene calls are TRBV7-8 and TRBJ2-7; D is perhaps TRBD1 (6 bases). Trimming stripped 6 bases from V and 3 bases from J, with 15 bases between. CDR3 size: 14 residues. Germline-derived CDR1 and CDR2 are SGHVS and FQNEAQ. CDR3 residues: CASRVGAGFYEQYF. In nucleotides, the CDR3 is TGTGCCAGCAGAGTGGGGGCAGGGTTCTACGAGCAGTACTTC.

The chain recombines TRBV2 with TRBJ1-2, with TRBD1 identical over 7 bases. J gave up 13 bases and V 5 bases, and 10 bases lay outside the gene matches. Germline V lookup: CDR1 SNHLY, CDR2 FYNNEI. There are 12 residues in the CDR3. DNA of the CDR3: TGTGCCAGCAGTCTCGGGACAGTGTTTCGCACCTTC. Protein: CASSLGTVFRTF.

CDR3 sequence: CASSRVGQNTGELFF. In DNA form, the CDR3 reads TGTGCCAGTAGTAGAGTGGGCCAGAACACCGGGGAGCTGTTTTTT. This chain uses TRBV19 with TRBJ2-2; D gene unclear. The V and J ends lost 4 bases and 1 base respectively, with 10 bases between them. Germline CDR1 LNHDA, CDR2 SQIVND (reference sequence). The CDR3 covers 15 residues.

The count of this clone is one. Germline and junction disagree at one end, which may indicate a read error. The chain has TRBV7-3 and TRBJ2-5; D could derive from TRBD1 or TRBD2 (5 bases each). Germline values: CDR1 SGHTA, CDR2 FQGTGA. The CDR3 runs 14 residues. CDR3 sequence: CASSITGPRETQYF. In DNA form, the CDR3 reads TGTGCCAGCAGCATAACGGGACCGCGGGAGACCCAGTACTTC.

V usage is TRBV6-5 and J usage is TRBJ1-5, with 8 positions matching TRBD1. The CDR3 spans 14 residues. The V gene end was trimmed by 6 bases and the J gene end by 5 bases; junction bases not matched to a gene: 6. Germline V gene data show CDR1 as MNHEY and CDR2 as SVGAGI. The CDR3 loop is CASSGQGEYQPQHF. The CDR3 nucleotides read TGTGCCAGCAGCGGACAGGGAGAATATCAGCCCCAGCATTTT.

The chain has TRBV18 and TRBJ1-2; a possible D gene is TRBD1 (5 bases). Germline CDR1 is KGHSH and CDR2 is LQKENI. The CDR3 is 14 residues long. The V end was cut by 1 base, the J end by 1 base, with 7 bases between. The CDR3 spells CASSPLTVNYGYTF. In nucleotides, the CDR3 is TGTGCCAGCTCACCACTGACAGTTAACTATGGCTACACCTTC.

The rearrangement uses TRBV7-8 and TRBJ1-2; no clear D gene. The CDR3 is 13 amino acids. The V end was cut by 6 bases, the J end by 6 bases, with 14 bases between. Germline-derived CDR1 and CDR2 are SGHVS and FQNEAQ. The CDR3 loop reads CASRDLSRDGYTF. In DNA, the CDR3 is TGTGCCAGCAGGGACCTTTCCCGGGATGGCTACACCTTC.

This CDR3 is CASSRPGGGEKLFF. CDR3 DNA: TGTGCCAGCAGCCGTCCTGGCGGAGGGGAAAAACTGTTTTTT. The chain combines TRBV3-1 (or the pseudogene TRBV3-2) with TRBJ1-4; no definite D call. The CDR3 contains 14 residues. Germline CDR1 reads LGHDT; CDR2 reads YNNKEL (reference sequence). Deletions cut 4 bases from V and 8 bases from J, with 14 bases between.